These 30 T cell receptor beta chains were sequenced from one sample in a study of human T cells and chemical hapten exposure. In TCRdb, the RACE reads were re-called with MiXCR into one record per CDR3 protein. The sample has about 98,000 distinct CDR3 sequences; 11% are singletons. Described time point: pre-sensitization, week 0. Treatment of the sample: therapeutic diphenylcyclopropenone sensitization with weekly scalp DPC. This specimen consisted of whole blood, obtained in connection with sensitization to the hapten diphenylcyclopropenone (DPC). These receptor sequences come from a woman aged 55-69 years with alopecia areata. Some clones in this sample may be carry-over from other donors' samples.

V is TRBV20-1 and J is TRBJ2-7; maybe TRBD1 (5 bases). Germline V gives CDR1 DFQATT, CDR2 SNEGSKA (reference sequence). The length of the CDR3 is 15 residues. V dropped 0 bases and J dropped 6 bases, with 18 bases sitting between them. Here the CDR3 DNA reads TGCAGTGCTAGAGATCGCGGCAGGGCTATGGGCGAGCAGTACTTC. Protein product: CSARDRGRAMGEQYF.

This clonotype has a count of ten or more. CDR3 loop: CASSPGGWSGANVLTF. Here the CDR3 DNA reads TGTGCCAGCTCACCAGGGGGCTGGTCCGGGGCCAACGTCCTGACTTTC. This chain connects TRBV18 to TRBJ2-6; D perhaps matches TRBD1 (6 bases). The CDR3 sequence is 16 residues long. The germline CDR1 and CDR2 sequences are KGHSH and LQKENI. V was shortened by 2 bases and J by 4 bases, with 12 bases between the two germline ends.

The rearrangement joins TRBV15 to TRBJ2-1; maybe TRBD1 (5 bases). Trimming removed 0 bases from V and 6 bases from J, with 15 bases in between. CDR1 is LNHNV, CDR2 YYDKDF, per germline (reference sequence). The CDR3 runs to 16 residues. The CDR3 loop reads CATSRDSSGYFNEQFF. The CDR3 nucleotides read TGTGCCACCAGCAGAGATTCGTCAGGGTACTTCAATGAGCAGTTCTTC.

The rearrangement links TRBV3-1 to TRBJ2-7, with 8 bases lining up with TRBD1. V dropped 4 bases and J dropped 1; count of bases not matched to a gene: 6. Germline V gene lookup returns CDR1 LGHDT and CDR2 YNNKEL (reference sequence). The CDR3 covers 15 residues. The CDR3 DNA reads TGTGCCAGCAGCCTCCAGGGGACAGGTTCCTACGAGCAGTACTTC. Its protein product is CASSLQGTGSYEQYF.

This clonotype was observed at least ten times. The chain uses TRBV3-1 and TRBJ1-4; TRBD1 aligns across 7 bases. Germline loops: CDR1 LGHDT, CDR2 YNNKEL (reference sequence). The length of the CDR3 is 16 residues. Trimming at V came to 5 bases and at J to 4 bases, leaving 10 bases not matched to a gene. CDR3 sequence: CASSSPPGQLNEKLFF. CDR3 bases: TGTGCCAGCAGCTCCCCCCCGGGACAGCTTAATGAAAAACTGTTTTTT.

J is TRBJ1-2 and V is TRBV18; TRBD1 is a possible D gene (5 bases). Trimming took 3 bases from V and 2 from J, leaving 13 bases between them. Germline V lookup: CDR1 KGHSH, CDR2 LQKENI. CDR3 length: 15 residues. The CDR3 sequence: CASSPADSANYGYTF. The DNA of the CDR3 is TGTGCCAGCTCACCGGCCGACAGCGCCAACTATGGCTACACCTTC.

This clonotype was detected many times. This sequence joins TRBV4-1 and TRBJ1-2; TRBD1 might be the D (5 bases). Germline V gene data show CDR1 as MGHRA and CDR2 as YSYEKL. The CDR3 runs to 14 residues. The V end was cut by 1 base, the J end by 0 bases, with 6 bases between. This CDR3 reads CASSQAGANYGYTF. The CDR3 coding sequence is TGCGCCAGCAGCCAAGCGGGGGCTAACTATGGCTACACCTTC.

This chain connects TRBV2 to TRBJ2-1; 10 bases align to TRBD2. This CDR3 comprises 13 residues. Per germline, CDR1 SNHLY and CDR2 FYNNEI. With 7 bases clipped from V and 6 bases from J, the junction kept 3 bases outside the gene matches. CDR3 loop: CASIGLAVNEQFF. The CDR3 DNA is TGTGCCAGCATTGGACTAGCGGTCAATGAGCAGTTCTTC.

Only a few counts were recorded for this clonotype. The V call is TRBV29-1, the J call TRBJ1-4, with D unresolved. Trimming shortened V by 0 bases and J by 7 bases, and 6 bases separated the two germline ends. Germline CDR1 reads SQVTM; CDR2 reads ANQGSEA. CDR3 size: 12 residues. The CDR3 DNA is TGCAGCGTTGAAGAGTCGGGTGAAAAACTGTTTTTT. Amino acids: CSVEESGEKLFF.

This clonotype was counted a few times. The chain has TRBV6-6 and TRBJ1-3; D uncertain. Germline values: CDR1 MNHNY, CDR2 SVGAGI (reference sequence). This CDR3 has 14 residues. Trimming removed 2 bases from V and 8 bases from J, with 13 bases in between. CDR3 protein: CASSYGGRLDTIYF. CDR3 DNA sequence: TGTGCCAGCAGTTACGGCGGCAGACTGGACACCATATATTTT.

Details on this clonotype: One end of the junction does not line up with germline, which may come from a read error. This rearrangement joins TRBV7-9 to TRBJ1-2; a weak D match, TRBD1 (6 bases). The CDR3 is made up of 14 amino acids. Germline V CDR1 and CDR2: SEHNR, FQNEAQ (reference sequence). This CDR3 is CVSSERTANYGYTF. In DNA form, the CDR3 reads TGTGTCAGCAGCGAAAGGACAGCCAACTATGGCTACACCTTC.

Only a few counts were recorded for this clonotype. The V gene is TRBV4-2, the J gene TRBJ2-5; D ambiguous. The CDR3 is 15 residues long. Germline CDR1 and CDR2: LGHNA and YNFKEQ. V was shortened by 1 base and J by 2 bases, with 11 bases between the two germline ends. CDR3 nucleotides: TGTGCCAGCAGCCAAGCCAGACTGACTCAAGAGACCCAGTACTTC. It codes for CASSQARLTQETQYF.

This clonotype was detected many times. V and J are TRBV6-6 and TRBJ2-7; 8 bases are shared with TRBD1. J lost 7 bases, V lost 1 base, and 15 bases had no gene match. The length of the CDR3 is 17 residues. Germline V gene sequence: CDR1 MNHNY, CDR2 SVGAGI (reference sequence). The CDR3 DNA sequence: TGTGCCAGCAGTTACTTCTATCCGGGACAGGACTTTCGGGAGCAGTACTTC. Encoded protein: CASSYFYPGQDFREQYF.

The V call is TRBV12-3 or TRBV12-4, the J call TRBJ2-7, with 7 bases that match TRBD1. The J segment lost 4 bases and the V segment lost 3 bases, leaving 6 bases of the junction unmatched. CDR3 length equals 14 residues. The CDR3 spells CASSLTGSRYEQYF. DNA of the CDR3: TGTGCCAGCAGTTTGACAGGGAGTAGGTACGAGCAGTACTTC.

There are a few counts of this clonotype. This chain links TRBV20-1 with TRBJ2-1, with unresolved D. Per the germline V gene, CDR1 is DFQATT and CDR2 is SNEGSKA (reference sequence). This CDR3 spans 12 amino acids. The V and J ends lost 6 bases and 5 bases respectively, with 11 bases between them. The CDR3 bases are TGCAGTGCAGATGACCGAAACAATGAGCAGTTCTTC. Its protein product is CSADDRNNEQFF.

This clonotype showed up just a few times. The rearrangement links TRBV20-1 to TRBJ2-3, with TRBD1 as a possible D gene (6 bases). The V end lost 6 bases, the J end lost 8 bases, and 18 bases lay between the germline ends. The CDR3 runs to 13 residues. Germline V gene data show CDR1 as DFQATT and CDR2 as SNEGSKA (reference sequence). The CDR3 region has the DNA TGCAGTGCCCGGGACACGGGCTCCGGTACGCAGTATTTT. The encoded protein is CSARDTGSGTQYF.

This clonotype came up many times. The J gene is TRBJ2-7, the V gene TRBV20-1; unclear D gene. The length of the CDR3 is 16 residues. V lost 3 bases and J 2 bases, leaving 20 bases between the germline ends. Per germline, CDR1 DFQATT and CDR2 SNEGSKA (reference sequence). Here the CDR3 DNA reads TGCAGTGCTAGGCTAGGGCCGGGCACGGTCACCTACGAGCAGTACTTC. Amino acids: CSARLGPGTVTYEQYF.

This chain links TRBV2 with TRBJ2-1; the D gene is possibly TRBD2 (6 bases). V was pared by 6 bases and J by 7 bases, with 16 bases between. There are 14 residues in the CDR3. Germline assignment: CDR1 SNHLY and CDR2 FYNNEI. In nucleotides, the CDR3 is TGTGCCAGCAGCCGGGACTTATCAAGGAATGAGCAGTTCTTC. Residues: CASSRDLSRNEQFF.

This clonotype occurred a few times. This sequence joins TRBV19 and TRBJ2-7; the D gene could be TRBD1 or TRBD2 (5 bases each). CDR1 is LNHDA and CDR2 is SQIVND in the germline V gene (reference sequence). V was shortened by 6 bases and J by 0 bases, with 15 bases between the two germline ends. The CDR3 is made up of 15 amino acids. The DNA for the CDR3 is TGTGCCAGTAGATCCCCCGGTGGGGGCTCCTACGAGCAGTACTTC. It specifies CASRSPGGGSYEQYF.

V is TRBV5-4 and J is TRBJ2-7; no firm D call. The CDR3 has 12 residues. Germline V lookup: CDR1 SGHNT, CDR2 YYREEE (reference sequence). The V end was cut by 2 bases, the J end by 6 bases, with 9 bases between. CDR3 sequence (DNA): TGTGCCAGCAGCTTTGAGAGCAGCGAGCAGTACTTC. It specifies CASSFESSEQYF.

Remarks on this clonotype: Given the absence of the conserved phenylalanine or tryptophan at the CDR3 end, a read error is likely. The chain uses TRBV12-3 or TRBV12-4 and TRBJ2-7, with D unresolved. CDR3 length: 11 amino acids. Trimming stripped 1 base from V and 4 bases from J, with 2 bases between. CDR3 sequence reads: CASSLVYEQYL. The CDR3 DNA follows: TGTGCCAGCAGTTTAGTGTACGAGCAGTACCTC.

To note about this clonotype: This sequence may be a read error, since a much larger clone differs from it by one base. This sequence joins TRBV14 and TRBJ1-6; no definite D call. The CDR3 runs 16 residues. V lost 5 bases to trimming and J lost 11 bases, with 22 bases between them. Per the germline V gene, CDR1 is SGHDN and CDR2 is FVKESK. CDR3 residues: CASSSWELGENPPLHF. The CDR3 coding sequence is TGTGCCAGCAGCTCCTGGGAACTCGGGGAGAATCCACCCCTCCACTTT.

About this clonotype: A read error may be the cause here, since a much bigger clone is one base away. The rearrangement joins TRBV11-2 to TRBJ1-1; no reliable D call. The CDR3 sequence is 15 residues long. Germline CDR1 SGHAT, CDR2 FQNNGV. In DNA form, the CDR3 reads TGTGCCAGCAGCCCCGGTATATCGCCGGTCGATGAAGCTCTCTTT. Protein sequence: CASSPGISPVDEALF.

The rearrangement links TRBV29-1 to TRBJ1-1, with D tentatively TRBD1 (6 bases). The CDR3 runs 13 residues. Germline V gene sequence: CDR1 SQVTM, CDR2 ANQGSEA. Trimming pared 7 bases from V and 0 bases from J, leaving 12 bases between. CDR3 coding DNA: TGCAGCGCAGCAGGGACATTGAACACTGAAGCTTTCTTT. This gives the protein CSAAGTLNTEAFF.

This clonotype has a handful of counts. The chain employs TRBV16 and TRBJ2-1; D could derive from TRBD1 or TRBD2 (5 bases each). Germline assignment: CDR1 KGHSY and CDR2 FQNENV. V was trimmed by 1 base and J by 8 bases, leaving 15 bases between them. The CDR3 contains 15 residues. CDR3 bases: TGTGCCAGCAGCCAATGGGACGTCGGGCCCGATGAGCAGTTCTTC. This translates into CASSQWDVGPDEQFF.

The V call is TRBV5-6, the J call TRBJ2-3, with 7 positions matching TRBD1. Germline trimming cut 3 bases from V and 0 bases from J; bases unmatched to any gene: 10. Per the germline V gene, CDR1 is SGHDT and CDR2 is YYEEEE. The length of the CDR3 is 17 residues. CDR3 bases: TGTGCCAGCAGCTCCAGAAGGGGGCATCTAAGCACAGATACGCAGTATTTT. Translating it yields CASSSRRGHLSTDTQYF.

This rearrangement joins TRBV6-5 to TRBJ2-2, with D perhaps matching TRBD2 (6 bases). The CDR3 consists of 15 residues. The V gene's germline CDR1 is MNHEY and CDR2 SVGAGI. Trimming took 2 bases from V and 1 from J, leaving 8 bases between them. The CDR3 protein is CASSYGRWNTGELFF. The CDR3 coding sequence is TGTGCCAGCAGTTACGGGAGGTGGAACACCGGGGAGCTGTTTTTT.

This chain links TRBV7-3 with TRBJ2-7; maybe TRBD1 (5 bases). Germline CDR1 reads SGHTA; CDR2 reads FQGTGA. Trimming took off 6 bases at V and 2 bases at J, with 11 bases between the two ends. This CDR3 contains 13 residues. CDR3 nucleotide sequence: TGTGCCAGCAGACCGACAGACACCTACGAGCAGTACTTC. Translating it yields CASRPTDTYEQYF.

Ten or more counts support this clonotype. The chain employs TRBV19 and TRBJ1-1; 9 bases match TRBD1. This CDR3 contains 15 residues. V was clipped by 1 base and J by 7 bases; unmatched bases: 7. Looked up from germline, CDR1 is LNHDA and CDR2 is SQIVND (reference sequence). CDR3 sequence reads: CASSIVPGQGGEAFF. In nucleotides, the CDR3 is TGTGCCAGTAGTATAGTCCCGGGACAGGGCGGTGAAGCTTTCTTT.

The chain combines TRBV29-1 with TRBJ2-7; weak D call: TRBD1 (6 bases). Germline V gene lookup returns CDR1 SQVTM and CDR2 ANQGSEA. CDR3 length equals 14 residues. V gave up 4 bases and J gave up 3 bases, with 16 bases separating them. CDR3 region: CSVGIGQNLYEQYF. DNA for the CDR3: TGCAGCGTTGGAATAGGACAGAACCTCTACGAGCAGTACTTC.